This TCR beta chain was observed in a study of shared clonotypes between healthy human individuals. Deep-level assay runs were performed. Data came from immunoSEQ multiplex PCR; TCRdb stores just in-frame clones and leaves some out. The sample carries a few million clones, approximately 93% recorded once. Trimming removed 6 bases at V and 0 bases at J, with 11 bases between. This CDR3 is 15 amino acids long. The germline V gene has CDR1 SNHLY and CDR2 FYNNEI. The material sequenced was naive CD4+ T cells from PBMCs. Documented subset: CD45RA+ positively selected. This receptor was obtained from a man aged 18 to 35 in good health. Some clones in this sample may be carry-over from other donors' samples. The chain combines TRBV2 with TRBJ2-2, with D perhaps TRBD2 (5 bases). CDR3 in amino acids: CASREMRANTGELFF. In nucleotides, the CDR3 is TGTGCCAGCAGGGAGATGAGGGCGAACACCGGGGAGCTGTTTTTT.